What follows are 21 T cell receptor beta chains derived from one specimen sequenced in a study of blood T cell repertoires in COVID-19. Clones were sequenced by immunoSEQ multiplex PCR, and TCRdb holds only the in-frame ones, with some missing. The sample includes approximately 140,000 clones, approximately 88% of them seen just once. The sample taken for sequencing was PBMCs or T cells enriched from blood (not recorded which). The receptor set was obtained from a man between 35 and 55 years old with acute COVID-19.

This sequence joins TRBV5-1 and TRBJ1-2; no clear D gene. Germline CDR1 reads SGHRS; CDR2 reads YFSETQ. The CDR3 runs 14 residues. V was pared by 4 bases and J by 0 bases, with 10 bases between. CDR3 bases: TGCGCCAGCAGCCCACAGCCGACTAACTATGGCTACACCTTC. This codes for CASSPQPTNYGYTF.

This clone showed up just a few times. The V and J genes are TRBV10-3 and TRBJ1-4; possibly TRBD1 for D (5 bases). V was pared by 1 base and J by 10 bases, with 7 bases between. The CDR3 loop spans 12 amino acids. Germline V gene data show CDR1 as ENHRY and CDR2 as SYGVKD. The CDR3 coding sequence is TGTGCCATCAGTGAGTTTCAGGGAAAACTGTTTTTT. It codes for CAISEFQGKLFF.

The chain combines TRBV6-5 with TRBJ1-1; a possible D gene is TRBD1 (6 bases). Deletions cut 6 bases from V and 3 bases from J, with 14 bases between. The CDR3 contains 14 residues. Germline V lookup: CDR1 MNHEY, CDR2 SVGAGI. This CDR3 is CASSWGGPDTEAFF. The CDR3 DNA reads TGTGCCAGCAGCTGGGGGGGCCCGGACACTGAAGCTTTCTTT.

The chain employs TRBV6-2 or TRBV6-3 and TRBJ2-6; tentative D call: TRBD1 (6 bases). Per germline, CDR1 MNHEY and CDR2 SVGEGT. V was trimmed by 5 bases and J by 2 bases, leaving 10 bases between them. This CDR3 is built from 15 residues. CDR3 nucleotide sequence: TGTGCCAGCAGTGACCAGGGGACTGGGGCCAACGTCCTGACTTTC. Its translation is CASSDQGTGANVLTF.

The chain links TRBV6-5 to TRBJ1-1, with D perhaps TRBD1 (6 bases). Trimming left V 8 bases short and J 1 base short, with 11 bases between. The CDR3 is 13 amino acids. Germline CDR1 is MNHEY and CDR2 is SVGAGI. DNA of the CDR3: TGTGCCAGCGTCCGGACAGAGAACACTGAAGCTTTCTTT. This translates into CASVRTENTEAFF.

The V call is TRBV19, the J call TRBJ1-5, with TRBD1 as a possible D gene (5 bases). V lost 0 bases to trimming and J lost 9 bases, with 15 bases between them. The CDR3 has 15 residues. Germline V gene data show CDR1 as LNHDA and CDR2 as SQIVND (reference sequence). CDR3 nucleotides: TGTGCCAGTAGTATAGATCGACAGCCAAGTTTGCCCCAGCATTTT. It codes for CASSIDRQPSLPQHF.

V usage is TRBV28 and J usage is TRBJ1-2, with D perhaps matching TRBD1 (5 bases). CDR1 MDHEN and CDR2 SYDVKM come from the germline V gene. V lost 1 base, J lost 7 bases, and 10 bases lay in between. The CDR3 consists of 13 residues. CDR3 sequence: CASSLFRGTGYTF. CDR3 DNA: TGTGCCAGCAGTTTATTTAGGGGTACTGGCTACACCTTC.

CDR3 in DNA: TGTGCCAGCAGCCAAGGACAGGGAGTCTATGGCTACACCTTC. Translation: CASSQGQGVYGYTF. J is TRBJ1-2 and V is TRBV3-1 (or the pseudogene TRBV3-2); 7 positions match TRBD1. This CDR3 is 14 amino acids long. Germline CDR1 and CDR2: LGHDT and YNNKEL (reference sequence). V dropped 1 base and J dropped 4; count of bases not matched to a gene: 3.

The CDR3 sequence: CASSRIGTDTQYF. CDR3 DNA: TGTGCCAGCTCCCGTATTGGCACAGATACGCAGTATTTT. This chain joins TRBV4-2 and TRBJ2-3; D gene ambiguous. From germline, CDR1 is LGHNA and CDR2 YNFKEQ. The CDR3 has 13 amino acids. Trimming removed 8 bases from V and 1 base from J, with 10 bases in between.

This clone appeared a few times. The chain employs TRBV12-3 or TRBV12-4 and TRBJ1-1; 7 bases line up with TRBD1. The CDR3 is 13 residues long. J lost 4 bases, V lost 3 bases, and 2 bases had no gene match. The chain's CDR3 is CASSFTGVTEAFF. The CDR3 DNA follows: TGTGCCAGCAGTTTCACAGGGGTCACTGAAGCTTTCTTT.

The gene calls are TRBV27 and TRBJ2-7; 10 nucleotides line up with TRBD2. After removal of 0 bases from V and 6 bases from J, the junction contained 8 bases not matched to a gene. The CDR3 is made up of 16 amino acids. The germline gives CDR1 MNHEY, CDR2 SMNVEV (reference sequence). The CDR3 DNA is TGTGCCAGCAGTTTATCGACTTTAGCGGGAGGTTTCGAGCAGTACTTC. Translating it yields CASSLSTLAGGFEQYF.

This clone appeared a single time. V usage is TRBV14 and J usage is TRBJ2-1; the match to TRBD1 covers 7 bases. The CDR3 consists of 18 residues. Germline loops: CDR1 SGHDN, CDR2 FVKESK. J lost 6 bases, V lost 4 bases, and 18 bases had no gene match. The CDR3 sequence is CASSRPPSQGVIFNEQFF. As DNA, the CDR3 is TGTGCCAGCAGCCGACCGCCATCGCAGGGGGTCATATTCAATGAGCAGTTCTTC.

The chain carries TRBV28 and TRBJ1-5; 8 bases map to TRBD1. This CDR3 is 15 amino acids long. V lost 4 bases and J lost 1; bases outside the gene matches: 3. Germline V lookup: CDR1 MDHEN, CDR2 SYDVKM. CDR3 sequence: CASSSGGVSNQPQHF. DNA of the CDR3: TGTGCCAGCAGTTCAGGGGGCGTAAGCAATCAGCCCCAGCATTTT.

The chain joins TRBV7-2 to TRBJ1-2; no clear D gene. With 5 bases removed from V and 5 bases from J, the gap between germline ends came to 21 bases. Per the germline V gene, CDR1 is SGHTA and CDR2 is FQGNSA. The CDR3 contains 16 residues. CDR3 loop: CASSRIGLIDLYGYTF. DNA of the CDR3: TGTGCCAGCAGCCGCATCGGACTCATAGATCTTTATGGCTACACCTTC.

This chain joins TRBV6-5 and TRBJ2-2, with TRBD1 matching over 7 bases. Germline V gene lookup returns CDR1 MNHEY and CDR2 SVGAGI. This CDR3 contains 14 residues. V trimming: 6 bases; J trimming: 5 bases; junction bases outside the gene matches: 6. The CDR3 region is CASRAGTETGELFF. The CDR3 coding sequence is TGTGCCAGCAGGGCCGGGACAGAGACCGGGGAGCTGTTTTTT.

The V and J genes are TRBV7-9 and TRBJ2-7, with 7 positions matching TRBD1. The CDR3 totals 12 residues. Germline V gene data show CDR1 as SEHNR and CDR2 as FQNEAQ (reference sequence). The V and J ends lost 5 bases and 4 bases, in that order; junction bases with no gene match: 2. CDR3 nucleotides: TGTGCCAGCAGCGGGGGACAGTACGAGCAGTACTTC. Translated: CASSGGQYEQYF.

The rearrangement links TRBV5-1 to TRBJ1-1, with TRBD1 identical over 9 bases. V lost 3 bases and J lost 1; bases outside the gene matches: 4. This CDR3 region has 15 residues. Germline CDR1 and CDR2: SGHRS and YFSETQ. CDR3 in amino acids: CASSWRQGENTEAFF. CDR3 DNA sequence: TGCGCCAGCAGCTGGAGACAGGGGGAGAACACTGAAGCTTTCTTT.

The chain couples TRBV5-1 to TRBJ1-2; D uncertain. This CDR3 region has 13 residues. Deletions cut 3 bases from V and 4 bases from J, with 10 bases between. The germline V gene encodes CDR1 SGHRS and CDR2 YFSETQ. CDR3 bases: TGCGCCAGCAGCTCGGAGGCTGTCTATGGCTACACCTTC. Its translation: CASSSEAVYGYTF.

The chain combines TRBV10-3 with TRBJ1-2, with 7 bases that match TRBD1. V trimming: 0 bases; J trimming: 4 bases; junction bases outside the gene matches: 5. The CDR3 spans 15 residues. Germline assignment: CDR1 ENHRY and CDR2 SYGVKD. CDR3 DNA sequence: TGTGCCATCAGTGAGTCGACAGGGAAGATCTATGGCTACACCTTC. Protein sequence: CAISESTGKIYGYTF.

The chain carries TRBV4-3 and TRBJ1-2, with 9 bases that match TRBD1. Trimming cost V 6 bases and J 4 bases; bases outside gene matches: 9. CDR3 length: 15 residues. CDR1 and CDR2 from the germline V gene are LGHNA and YSLEER. The CDR3 region is CASRGDRTGAYGYTF. The CDR3 bases are TGCGCCAGCAGGGGGGATAGGACAGGGGCCTATGGCTACACCTTC.

The V and J genes are TRBV3-1 (or the pseudogene TRBV3-2) and TRBJ2-3, with D hard to call. The ends were cut back, 0 bases at V and 11 bases at J, with 12 bases in the middle. In germline, CDR1 is LGHDT, CDR2 YNNKEL (reference sequence). CDR3 length: 13 amino acids. CDR3 bases: TGTGCCAGCAGCCAAGATCCCCAGGTACGGCAGTATTTT. This encodes CASSQDPQVRQYF.